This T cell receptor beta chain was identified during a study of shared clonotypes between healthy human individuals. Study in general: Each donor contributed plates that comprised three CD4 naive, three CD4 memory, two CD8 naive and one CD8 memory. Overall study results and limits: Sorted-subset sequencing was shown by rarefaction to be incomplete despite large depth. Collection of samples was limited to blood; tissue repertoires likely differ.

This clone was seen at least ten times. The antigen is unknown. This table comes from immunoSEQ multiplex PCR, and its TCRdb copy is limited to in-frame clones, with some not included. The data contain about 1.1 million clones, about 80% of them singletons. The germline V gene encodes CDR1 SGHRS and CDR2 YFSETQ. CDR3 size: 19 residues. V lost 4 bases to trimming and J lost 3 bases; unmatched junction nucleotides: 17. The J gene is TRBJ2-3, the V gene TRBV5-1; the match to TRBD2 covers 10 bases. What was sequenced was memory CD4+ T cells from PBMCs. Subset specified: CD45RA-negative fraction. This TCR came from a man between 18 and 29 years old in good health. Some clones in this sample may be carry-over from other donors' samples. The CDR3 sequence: CASSGIGLAAGVWTDTQYF. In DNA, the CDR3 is TGCGCCAGCAGCGGGATAGGACTAGCGGCAGGGGTGTGGACAGATACGCAGTATTTT. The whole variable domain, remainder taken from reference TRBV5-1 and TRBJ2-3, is KAGVTQTPRYLIKTRGQQVTLSCSPISGHRSVSWYQQTPGQGLQFLFEYFSETQRNKGNFPGRFSGRQFSNSRSEMNVSTLELGDSALYLCASSGIGLAAGVWTDTQYFGPGTRLTVL.